What follows are 9 T cell receptor beta chains derived from one specimen sequenced in a study of blood T cell repertoires in COVID-19. Libraries were prepared by immunoSEQ multiplex PCR; TCRdb keeps only in-frame clonotypes and omits some of them. The sample lists some 200,000 clones, 89% seen once, with around 4.8% in the top ten. The sample comprised peripheral blood. Receptors originate from a woman aged 40 to 55 with acute or convalescent COVID-19.

This chain links TRBV6-5 with TRBJ2-3; D may be TRBD1 (6 bases). This CDR3 contains 14 residues. Trimming shortened V by 5 bases and J by 4 bases, and 13 bases separated the two germline ends. CDR1 and CDR2 (germline): MNHEY, SVGAGI. The CDR3 loop is CASSTPQGPDTQYF. In nucleotides, the CDR3 is TGTGCCAGCAGTACACCACAGGGACCAGATACGCAGTATTTT.

About this clone itself: In the same sample, other DNA sequences code for this CDR3. The V gene is TRBV2, the J gene TRBJ1-2, with 7 nucleotides matching TRBD1. The CDR3 runs to 14 residues. Germline V gives CDR1 SNHLY, CDR2 FYNNEI. After removal of 6 bases from V and 2 bases from J, the junction contained 6 bases not matched to a gene. The DNA of the CDR3 is TGTGCCAGCAGGAGGACAGGTCTCAACTATGGCTACACCTTC. Its translation: CASRRTGLNYGYTF.

The V and J genes are TRBV30 and TRBJ2-2; TRBD1 matches at 8 bases. The CDR3 totals 15 residues. Germline V gene sequence: CDR1 GTSNPN, CDR2 SVGIG (reference sequence). V lost 2 bases, J lost 3 bases, and 5 bases stayed unmatched. CDR3 protein: CAWSLGQVHTGELFF. As DNA, the CDR3 is TGTGCCTGGAGTTTGGGACAGGTTCACACCGGGGAGCTGTTTTTT.

This clone was seen a single time. This chain joins TRBV5-1 and TRBJ2-1; the match to TRBD2 covers 8 bases. With V trimmed by 5 bases and J by 6 bases, 10 bases remained unmatched. The length of the CDR3 is 15 residues. The germline CDR1 and CDR2 sequences are SGHRS and YFSETQ. The CDR3 sequence: CASRLNTGGINEQFF. The CDR3, as DNA: TGCGCCAGCAGACTAAATACGGGGGGGATCAATGAGCAGTTCTTC.

The rearrangement joins TRBV19 to TRBJ1-5; 7 bases are a match to TRBD1. CDR1 is LNHDA and CDR2 is SQIVND in the germline V gene (reference sequence). The CDR3 consists of 16 residues. J lost 0 bases, V lost 3 bases, and 5 bases had no gene match. The CDR3 sequence: CASSIRQGGSNQPQHF. In DNA, the CDR3 is TGTGCCAGTAGTATTCGGCAGGGGGGTAGCAATCAGCCCCAGCATTTT.

The V gene is TRBV4-1, the J gene TRBJ1-4; D not resolved. This CDR3 region has 15 residues. Germline CDR1 is MGHRA and CDR2 is YSYEKL. Deletions cut 3 bases from V and 4 bases from J, with 12 bases between. The CDR3 loop reads CASSQRGLVNEKLFF. DNA of the CDR3: TGCGCCAGCAGCCAGAGAGGCCTCGTTAATGAAAAACTGTTTTTT.

This clone came up once. V is TRBV30 and J is TRBJ2-5, with D possibly matching TRBD2 (6 bases). The CDR3 totals 12 residues. The V gene lost 1 base and the J gene lost 5 bases, with 8 bases spanning the gap. Germline V gene sequence: CDR1 GTSNPN, CDR2 SVGIG (reference sequence). The CDR3 nucleotides are TGTGCCTGGAGTGATGGGGGGGAGACCCAGTACTTC. Translated: CAWSDGGETQYF.

The V gene is TRBV7-8, the J gene TRBJ2-7; D is perhaps TRBD2 (6 bases). The CDR3 runs to 14 residues. Trimming left V 3 bases short and J 4 bases short, with 13 bases between. Germline loops: CDR1 SGHVS, CDR2 FQNEAQ. The CDR3, as DNA: TGTGCCAGCAGCTTTAACCGGGACTTTTACGAGCAGTACGTC. Protein: CASSFNRDFYEQYV.

This clone was seen a handful of times. This chain links TRBV19 with TRBJ1-1, with 8 positions matching TRBD1. The CDR3 contains 13 residues. Germline V gene data show CDR1 as LNHDA and CDR2 as SQIVND (reference sequence). The junction had 3 bases not matched to a gene; V was cut back by 2 bases and J by 7 bases. The CDR3 nucleotides are TGTGCCAGTAGTATAATACAGGGGGGTGAAGCTTTCTTT. This sequence encodes CASSIIQGGEAFF.